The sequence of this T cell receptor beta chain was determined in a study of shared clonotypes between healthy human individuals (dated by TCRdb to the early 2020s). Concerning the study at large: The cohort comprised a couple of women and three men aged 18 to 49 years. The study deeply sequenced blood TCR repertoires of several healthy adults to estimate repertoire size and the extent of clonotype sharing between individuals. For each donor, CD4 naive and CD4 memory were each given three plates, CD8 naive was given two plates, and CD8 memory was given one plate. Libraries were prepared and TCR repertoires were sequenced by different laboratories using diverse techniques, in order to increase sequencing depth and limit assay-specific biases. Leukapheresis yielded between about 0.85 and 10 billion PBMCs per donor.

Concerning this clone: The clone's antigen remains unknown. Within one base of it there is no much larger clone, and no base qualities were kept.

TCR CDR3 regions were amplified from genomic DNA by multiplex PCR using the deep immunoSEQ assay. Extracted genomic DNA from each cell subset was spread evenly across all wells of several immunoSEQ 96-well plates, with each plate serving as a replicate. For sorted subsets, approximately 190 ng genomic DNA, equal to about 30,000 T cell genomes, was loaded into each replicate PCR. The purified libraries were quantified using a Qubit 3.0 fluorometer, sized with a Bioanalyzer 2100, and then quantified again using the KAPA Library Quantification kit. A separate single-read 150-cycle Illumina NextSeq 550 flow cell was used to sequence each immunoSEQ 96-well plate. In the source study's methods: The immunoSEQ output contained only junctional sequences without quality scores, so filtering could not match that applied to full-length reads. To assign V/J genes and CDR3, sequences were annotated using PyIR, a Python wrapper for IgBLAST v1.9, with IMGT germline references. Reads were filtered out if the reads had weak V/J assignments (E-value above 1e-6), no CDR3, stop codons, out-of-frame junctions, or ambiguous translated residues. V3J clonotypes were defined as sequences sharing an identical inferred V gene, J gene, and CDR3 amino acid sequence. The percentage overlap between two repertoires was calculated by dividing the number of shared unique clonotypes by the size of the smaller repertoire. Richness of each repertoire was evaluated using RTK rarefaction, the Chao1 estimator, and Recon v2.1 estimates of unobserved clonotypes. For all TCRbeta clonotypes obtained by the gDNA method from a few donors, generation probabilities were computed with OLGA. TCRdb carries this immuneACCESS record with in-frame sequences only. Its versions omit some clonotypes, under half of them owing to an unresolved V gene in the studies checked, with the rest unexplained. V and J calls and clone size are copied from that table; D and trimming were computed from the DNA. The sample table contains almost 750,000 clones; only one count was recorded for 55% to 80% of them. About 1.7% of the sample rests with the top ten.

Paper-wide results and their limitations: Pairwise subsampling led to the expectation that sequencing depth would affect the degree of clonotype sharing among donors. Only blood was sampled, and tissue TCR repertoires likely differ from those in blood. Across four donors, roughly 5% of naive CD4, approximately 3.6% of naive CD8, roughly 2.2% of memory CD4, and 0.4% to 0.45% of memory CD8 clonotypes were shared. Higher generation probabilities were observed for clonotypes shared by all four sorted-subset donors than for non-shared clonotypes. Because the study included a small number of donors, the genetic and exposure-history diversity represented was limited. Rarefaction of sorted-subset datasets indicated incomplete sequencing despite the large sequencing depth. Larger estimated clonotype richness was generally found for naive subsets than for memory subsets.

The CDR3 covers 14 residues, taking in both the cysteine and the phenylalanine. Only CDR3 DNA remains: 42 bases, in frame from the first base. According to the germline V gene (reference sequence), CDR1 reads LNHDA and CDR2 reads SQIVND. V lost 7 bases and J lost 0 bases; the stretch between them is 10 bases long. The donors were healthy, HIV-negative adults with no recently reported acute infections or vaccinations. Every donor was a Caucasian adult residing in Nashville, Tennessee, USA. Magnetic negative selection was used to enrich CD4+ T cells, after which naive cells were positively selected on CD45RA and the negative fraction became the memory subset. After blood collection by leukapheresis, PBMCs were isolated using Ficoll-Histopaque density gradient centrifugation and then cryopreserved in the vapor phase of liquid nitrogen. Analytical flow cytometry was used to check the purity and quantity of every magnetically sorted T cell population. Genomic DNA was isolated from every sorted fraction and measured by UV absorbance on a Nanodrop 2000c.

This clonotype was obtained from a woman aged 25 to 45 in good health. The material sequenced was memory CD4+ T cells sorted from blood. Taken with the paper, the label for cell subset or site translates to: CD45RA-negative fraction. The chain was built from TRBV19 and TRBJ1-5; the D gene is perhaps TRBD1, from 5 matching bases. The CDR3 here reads CASTQAYSNQPQHF. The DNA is TGTGCCAGTACACAGGCCTATAGCAATCAGCCCCAGCATTTT.